These 11 T cell receptor beta chains were all obtained from the same sample, sequenced in a study of OX40 agonist ivuxolimab in advanced cancers. Profiling relied on immunoSEQ multiplex PCR, and the TCRdb table lists in-frame clones only, not all of them. There are over 100,000 clones in the sample; roughly nine tenths occur only once, and around 0.57% lies in the top ten. The sequenced sample was CD4+ or CD8+ T cells sorted from blood, obtained in a trial of the OX40 agonist ivuxolimab. Receptor source: an adult with an advanced solid tumor such as melanoma, head and neck, liver or kidney cancer.

The chain carries TRBV16 and TRBJ2-7, with 12 nucleotides matching TRBD1. Trimming cost V 4 bases and J 4 bases; bases outside gene matches: 5. There are 15 residues in the CDR3. Germline values: CDR1 KGHSY, CDR2 FQNENV. CDR3 bases: TGTGCCAGCAGCCGTTCGGGACAGGGGGCTTACGAGCAGTACTTC. This codes for CASSRSGQGAYEQYF. The full variable domain, with the rest looked up from reference TRBV16 and TRBJ2-7, is GEEVAQTPKHLVRGEGQKAKLYCAPIKGHSYVFWYQQVLKNEFKFLISFQNENVFDETGMPKERFSAKCLPNSPCSLEIQATKLEDSAVYFCASSRSGQGAYEQYFGPGTRLTVT.

The gene calls are TRBV27 and TRBJ2-5; TRBD1 aligns across 9 bases. The CDR3 consists of 14 residues. The J segment lost 1 base and the V segment lost 7 bases, leaving 4 bases of the junction unmatched. Germline CDR1 MNHEY, CDR2 SMNVEV (reference sequence). CDR3 coding DNA: TGTGCCAGCAATCTGACAGGGGGCCAAGAGACCCAGTACTTC. Encoded protein: CASNLTGGQETQYF.

This chain joins TRBV28 and TRBJ1-2; 8 bases fit TRBD1. The CDR3 runs 13 residues. Germline-derived CDR1 and CDR2 are MDHEN and SYDVKM. V trimming: 5 bases; J trimming: 7 bases; junction bases outside the gene matches: 6. The CDR3 loop reads CASSPDRVGGYTF. DNA of the CDR3: TGTGCCAGCAGTCCGGACAGGGTTGGTGGCTACACCTTC.

The chain joins TRBV7-2 to TRBJ2-4; D call uncertain. V lost 3 bases, J lost 7 bases, and 7 bases lay in between. CDR1 and CDR2 (germline): SGHTA, FQGNSA. The CDR3 spans 12 residues. The CDR3 region is CASSFSVNIQYF. In DNA form, the CDR3 reads TGTGCCAGCAGCTTCTCGGTGAACATTCAGTACTTC.

The V and J genes are TRBV28 and TRBJ1-6, with D tentatively TRBD1 (6 bases). This CDR3 comprises 15 residues. Germline V gene sequence: CDR1 MDHEN, CDR2 SYDVKM. The germline V and J ends were trimmed by 7 bases and 8 bases, with 18 bases remaining between them. The chain's CDR3 is CASKRGADLDSPLHF. The CDR3 region has the DNA TGTGCCAGCAAGCGGGGGGCGGATTTAGATTCACCCCTCCACTTT.

The count of this clone is one. The J gene is TRBJ2-5, the V gene TRBV2, with 7 bases that match TRBD2. In germline, CDR1 is SNHLY, CDR2 FYNNEI. V shed 10 bases and J 4 bases; nucleotides not matched to a gene: 6. The CDR3 is made up of 12 amino acids. CDR3 amino acids: CATHPGGETQYF. DNA of the CDR3: TGTGCCACTCACCCGGGGGGAGAGACCCAGTACTTC. The full variable domain, completed using reference TRBV2 and TRBJ2-5, is EPEVTQTPSHQVTQMGQEVILRCVPISNHLYFYWYRQILGQKVEFLVSFYNNEISEKSEIFDDQFSVERPDGSNFTLKIRSTKLEDSAMYFCATHPGGETQYFGPGTRLLVL.

The chain couples TRBV6-5 to TRBJ2-3, with 7 bases identical to TRBD2. Germline loops: CDR1 MNHEY, CDR2 SVGAGI. There are 15 residues in the CDR3. Germline trimming cut 3 bases from V and 0 bases from J; bases unmatched to any gene: 3. The CDR3 DNA sequence: TGTGCCAGCAGTTATGGGGGGGGTAGCACAGATACGCAGTATTTT. Amino acids: CASSYGGGSTDTQYF.

DNA of the CDR3: TGTGCCAGCAGCACTGTGACAGGACTCCGCACAGATACGCAGTATTTT. It encodes CASSTVTGLRTDTQYF. The chain recombines TRBV7-6 with TRBJ2-3; D perhaps matches TRBD1 (6 bases). V lost 5 bases and J 1 base, leaving 16 bases between the germline ends. This CDR3 is 16 amino acids long. From germline, CDR1 is SGHVS and CDR2 FNYEAQ. The whole variable domain, filled in from reference TRBV7-6 and TRBJ2-3, reads GAGVSQSPRYKVTKRGQDVALRCDPISGHVSLYWYRQALGQGPEFLTYFNYEAQQDKSGLPNDRFSAERPEGSISTLTIQRTEQRDSAMYRCASSTVTGLRTDTQYFGPGTRLTVL.

V is TRBV11-1 and J is TRBJ1-1; no clear D. Trimming took off 5 bases at V and 0 bases at J, with 10 bases between the two ends. Germline loops: CDR1 SGHAT, CDR2 FQDESV (reference sequence). The CDR3 consists of 14 residues. The CDR3 DNA reads as TGTGCCAGCAGCAACCGGGCCTTGAACACTGAAGCTTTCTTT. This codes for CASSNRALNTEAFF. Complete variable domain (other parts from reference TRBV11-1 and TRBJ1-1): EAEVAQSPRYKITEKSQAVAFWCDPISGHATLYWYRQILGQGPELLVQFQDESVVDDSQLPKDRFSAERLKGVDSTLKIQPAELGDSAMYLCASSNRALNTEAFFGQGTRLTVV.

V and J are TRBV2 and TRBJ1-2; TRBD1 is a possible D gene (5 bases). The CDR3 has 14 residues. V was clipped by 10 bases and J by 0 bases, with 15 bases between them. CDR1 and CDR2 (germline): SNHLY, FYNNEI. The CDR3 spells CAIQQDSTNYGYTF. The CDR3 coding sequence is TGTGCCATCCAACAAGACAGCACTAACTATGGCTACACCTTC.

About this clone: The same CDR3 is also encoded by other DNA sequences in this sample. V is TRBV7-2 and J is TRBJ1-2, with a tentative D call TRBD1 (5 bases). The CDR3 totals 14 residues. Trimming left V 1 base short and J 1 base short, with 7 bases between. The germline CDR1 and CDR2 sequences are SGHTA and FQGNSA. The CDR3: CASSLVGGNYGYTF. CDR3 nucleotide sequence: TGTGCCAGCAGCTTAGTGGGGGGTAACTATGGCTACACCTTC.